The subject of this entry is one T cell receptor (beta chain). These data come from a study of T cell responses to AZD1222 COVID-19 vaccine. Trimming removed 0 bases at V and 2 bases at J, with 11 bases between. In germline, CDR1 is LGHDT, CDR2 YNNKEL (reference sequence). This CDR3 contains 15 residues. Assay: immunoSEQ multiplex PCR; the TCRdb copy retains only in-frame clones and omits some. The table shows around 120,000 clones, with approximately 88% occurring only once. The V call is TRBV3-1 (or the pseudogene TRBV3-2), the J call TRBJ2-7; D might be TRBD1 (5 bases). The sample here was peripheral blood, taken on day 0 of MenACWY control vaccination. The source of this sequence is an adult in good health. CDR3 DNA: TGTGCCAGCAGCCAAGACGAGACAGCTCCCTACGAGCAGTACTTC. This translates into CASSQDETAPYEQYF.